Listed below are T cell receptor beta chains from one sample, sequenced in a study of tumor-infiltrating lymphocytes in primary liver carcinoma. TCRdb recomputed calls from the multiplex PCR reads with MiXCR, one row per CDR3 protein. The sample lists 150,000 to 200,000 distinct CDR3 sequences, about 60% seen once, with about 70% in the top ten. The sample comprised peripheral blood. Source of these receptors: a man in his forties with primary liver carcinoma and hepatitis B virus infection. Both conserved end residues are part of each CDR3. A D gene is named only where the DNA matches it firmly. Expanded clones get a size class; other rows say once, few or many, or leave the size out.

D: .; V: TRBV6-5; J: TRBJ2-3; size: few; CDR3: CASTDSRTDTQYF; DNA: TGTGCCAGCACGGACTCGCGCACAGATACGCAGTATTTT
D: .; V: TRBV29-1; J: TRBJ1-1; size: .; CDR3: CSVPVLQGTEAFF; DNA: TGCAGCGTCCCAGTCCTACAGGGAACTGAAGCTTTCTTT
D: .; V: TRBV29-1; J: TRBJ2-3; size: .; CDR3: CSVGTPEDTQYF; DNA: TGCAGCGTCGGGACTCCCGAGGATACGCAGTATTTT
D: .; V: TRBV6-6; J: TRBJ1-1; size: .; CDR3: CAGTFFLQGYTEAFF; DNA: TGTGCCGGCACCTTCTTTTTACAGGGATACACTGAAGCTTTCTTT
D: TRBD2; V: TRBV6-1; J: TRBJ2-3; size: .; CDR3: CASSEAPSGRGDMQYF; DNA: TGTGCCAGCAGCGAAGCCCCTAGCGGGAGAGGAGATATGCAGTATTTT
D: TRBD2; V: TRBV20-1; J: TRBJ2-7; size: .; CDR3: CSARGLVTTYEQYF; DNA: TGCAGTGCCCGAGGACTAGTAACCACCTACGAGCAGTACTTC
D: TRBD1; V: TRBV12-3/TRBV12-4; J: TRBJ2-6; size: .; CDR3: CASIPGGRANVLTF; DNA: TGTGCCAGCATCCCAGGGGGTCGGGCCAACGTCCTGACTTTC
D: TRBD2; V: TRBV6-6; J: TRBJ2-1; size: .; CDR3: CASTPGLAGGGNEQFF; DNA: TGTGCCAGCACCCCCGGTCTAGCGGGAGGAGGGAATGAGCAGTTCTTC
D: TRBD1; V: TRBV11-2; J: TRBJ1-1; size: .; CDR3: CASSRGPGNTEASF; DNA: TGTGCCAGCAGCAGGGGGCCAGGGAACACTGAAGCTTCCTTT
D: .; V: TRBV11-2; J: TRBJ1-6; size: many; CDR3: CASSFGQISWGSPLHF; DNA: TGTGCCAGCAGCTTTGGACAGATTTCTTGGGGTTCACCCCTCCACTTT
D: TRBD1; V: TRBV6-6; J: TRBJ1-5; size: few; CDR3: CASSSDRGDNQPQHF; DNA: TGTGCCAGCAGCTCAGACAGGGGGGACAATCAGCCCCAGCATTTT
D: TRBD2; V: TRBV5-5; J: TRBJ2-1; size: .; CDR3: CASSLTSGSKPSYNEQFF; DNA: TGTGCCAGCAGCTTGACTAGCGGGAGTAAACCCTCCTACAATGAGCAGTTCTTC
D: TRBD1; V: TRBV6-5; J: TRBJ1-2; size: .; CDR3: CASSTTKGQGRYGYAF; DNA: TGTGCCAGCAGTACTACCAAGGGACAGGGGCGCTATGGCTACGCCTTC
D: TRBD2; V: TRBV11-2; J: TRBJ2-7; size: once; CDR3: CTSSLAGAGEQHF; DNA: TGTACCAGCAGCTTAGCGGGAGCGGGGGAGCAGCACTTC
D: TRBD1; V: TRBV4-1; J: TRBJ2-7; size: once; CDR3: CANSPLQGQGYEQYF; DNA: TGCGCCAACAGTCCCCTTCAGGGACAGGGCTACGAGCAGTACTTC
D: .; V: TRBV11-2; J: TRBJ1-1; size: many; CDR3: CASSLGIDPEAFF; DNA: TGTGCCAGCAGCCTAGGGATAGACCCTGAAGCTTTCTTT
D: TRBD1; V: TRBV6-1; J: TRBJ2-7; size: few; CDR3: CASPGQGREQYF; DNA: TGTGCCAGTCCGGGACAGGGCCGCGAGCAGTACTTC
D: TRBD1; V: TRBV28; J: TRBJ1-2; size: .; CDR3: CASSLAGGLYGYTF; DNA: TGTGCCAGCAGTTTGGCAGGGGGCCTCTATGGCTACACCTTC
D: .; V: TRBV11-1; J: TRBJ1-6; size: .; CDR3: CTSGYDSGNSPLDF; DNA: TGTACCAGCGGCTATGACAGCGGGAATTCACCCCTCGACTTT
D: TRBD2; V: TRBV11-2; J: TRBJ2-3; size: many; CDR3: CASSLDLTGGEDTQYF; DNA: TGTGCCAGCAGCTTAGATCTAACGGGAGGAGAAGATACGCAGTATTTT
D: .; V: TRBV11-2; J: TRBJ1-2; size: many; CDR3: CASSFGELIGYTF; DNA: TGTGCCAGCAGCTTTGGGGAGCTAATCGGCTACACCTTC
D: .; V: TRBV29-1; J: TRBJ2-3; size: many; CDR3: CSVRDSTDTQYF; DNA: TGCAGCGTCCGGGACAGCACAGATACGCAGTATTTT
D: TRBD1; V: TRBV4-1; J: TRBJ1-4; size: many; CDR3: CASSQEGATNEKLFF; DNA: TGCGCCAGCAGCCAGGAGGGGGCTACTAATGAAAAACTGTTTTTT
D: TRBD2; V: TRBV5-4; J: TRBJ2-1; size: .; CDR3: CADAPAGANEQFF; DNA: TGTGCCGATGCCCCAGCGGGAGCCAATGAGCAGTTCTTC
D: .; V: TRBV6-1; J: TRBJ2-5; size: few; CDR3: CASRAQGFQETQYF; DNA: TGTGCCAGCAGAGCACAGGGCTTCCAAGAGACCCAGTACTTC
D: .; V: TRBV29-1; J: TRBJ1-1; size: .; CDR3: CSVERRWTAEAFF; DNA: TGCAGCGTTGAGAGACGGTGGACCGCTGAAGCTTTCTTT
D: .; V: TRBV11-2; J: TRBJ2-7; size: .; CDR3: CASSHWIISYEQYF; DNA: TGTGCCAGCAGCCACTGGATTATCTCCTACGAACAGTACTTC
D: TRBD2; V: TRBV12-3/TRBV12-4; J: TRBJ2-3; size: .; CDR3: CASSPLAENTDTQYF; DNA: TGTGCCAGCAGTCCCCTAGCGGAGAACACAGATACGCAGTATTTT
D: .; V: TRBV11-2; J: TRBJ2-3; size: once; CDR3: CASSIGTVGDTQYF; DNA: TGTGCCAGCAGCATAGGGACTGTTGGGGATACGCAGTATTTT
D: TRBD2; V: TRBV5-1; J: TRBJ2-1; size: few; CDR3: CASSSGTSANEQFF; DNA: TGCGCCAGCAGCTCAGGGACTAGCGCCAATGAGCAGTTCTTC
D: TRBD2; V: TRBV14; J: TRBJ2-3; size: .; CDR3: CASSQSGLAGADTQYF; DNA: TGTGCCAGCAGCCAATCTGGACTAGCGGGAGCAGATACGCAGTATTTT
D: .; V: TRBV1; J: TRBJ2-1; size: .; CDR3: CTSSQEPDLTGTDNEQFF; DNA: TGCACCAGCAGCCAAGAACCCGATCTGACTGGAACAGACAATGAGCAGTTCTTC
D: .; V: TRBV12-3/TRBV12-4; J: TRBJ1-2; size: few; CDR3: CASSLNRNYGYTF; DNA: TGTGCCAGCAGTTTAAACAGGAACTATGGCTACACCTTC
D: .; V: TRBV10-3; J: TRBJ1-2; size: .; CDR3: CAISEFEQRSHHGYTF; DNA: TGTGCCATCAGTGAGTTTGAACAAAGATCACACCATGGCTACACCTTC
D: TRBD2; V: TRBV5-1; J: TRBJ2-7; size: .; CDR3: CASSPRLAGGRVGYEQYF; DNA: TGCGCCAGCAGCCCAAGACTAGCGGGAGGCCGCGTTGGCTACGAGCAGTACTTC
D: TRBD1; V: TRBV5-4; J: TRBJ1-1; size: .; CDR3: CASSPGQGNTGAFF; DNA: TGTGCCAGCAGCCCGGGACAGGGGAACACTGGAGCTTTCTTT